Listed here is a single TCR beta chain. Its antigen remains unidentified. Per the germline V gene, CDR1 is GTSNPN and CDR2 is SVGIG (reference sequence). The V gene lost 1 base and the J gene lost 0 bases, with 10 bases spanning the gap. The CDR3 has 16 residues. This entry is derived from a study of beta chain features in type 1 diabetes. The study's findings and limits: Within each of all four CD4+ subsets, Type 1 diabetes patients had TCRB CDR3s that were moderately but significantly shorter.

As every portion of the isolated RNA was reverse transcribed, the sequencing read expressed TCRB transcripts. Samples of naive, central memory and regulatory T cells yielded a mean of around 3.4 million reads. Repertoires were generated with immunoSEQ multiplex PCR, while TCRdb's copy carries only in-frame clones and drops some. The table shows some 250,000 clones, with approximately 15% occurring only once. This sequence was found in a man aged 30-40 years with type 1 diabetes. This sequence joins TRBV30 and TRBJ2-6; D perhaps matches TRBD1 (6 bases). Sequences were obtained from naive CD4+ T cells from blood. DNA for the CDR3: TGTGCCTGGAGTGGGACAGCCTACTCTGGGGCCAACGTCCTGACTTTC. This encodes CAWSGTAYSGANVLTF.